The sequence of this T cell receptor beta chain was determined in a study of T-cell reconstitution after alpha-beta-depleted transplantation in children. The TCRbeta library was prepared with unique molecular identifiers. TCRdb called the PCR reads again in MiXCR, with one record for every CDR3 protein. The sample holds a few hundred thousand distinct CDR3 sequences, roughly 21% seen once. The source material was PBMCs from the stem cell graft donor, sampled from the stem cell graft. This receptor was identified in a human donor who donated a stem cell graft to a child with acute myeloid leukemia.

CDR3 sequence: CSASGGRNEQYF. The CDR3 nucleotides are TGCAGTGCTAGTGGCGGGAGGAACGAGCAGTACTTC. This chain joins TRBV20-1 and TRBJ2-7; TRBD2 matches at 8 bases. The germline V gene encodes CDR1 DFQATT and CDR2 SNEGSKA (reference sequence). V trimming: 3 bases; J trimming: 5 bases; junction bases outside the gene matches: 3. This CDR3 spans 12 amino acids.